Presented here are 20 T cell receptor beta chains from one specimen sequenced in a study of cytomegalovirus exposure and HLA in healthy donors. The PCR made use of 60 Vbeta and 13 Jbeta primers. Here immunoSEQ multiplex PCR was the method, and the copy in TCRdb shows in-frame clones only, minus some. Counted here are roughly 140,000 clones, about 80% occurring once; the ten biggest clones make up 2.5% to 3%. Material: PBMCs. The receptors were sampled from a female donor in good health and CMV-seronegative.

The chain employs TRBV11-2 and TRBJ1-1; no reliable D call. The CDR3 loop spans 15 amino acids. Germline CDR1 and CDR2: SGHAT and FQNNGV. V lost 2 bases and J lost 0, with 10 bases in between. The DNA of the CDR3 is TGTGCCAGCAGCTTATCGGAGAACATGAACACTGAAGCTTTCTTT. Protein: CASSLSENMNTEAFF. Combining the CDR3 with reference TRBV11-2 and TRBJ1-1 gives the whole variable domain EAGVAQSPRYKIIEKRQSVAFWCNPISGHATLYWYQQILGQGPKLLIQFQNNGVVDDSQLPKDRFSAERLKGVDSTLKIQPAKLEDSAVYLCASSLSENMNTEAFFGQGTRLTVV.

This rearrangement joins TRBV28 to TRBJ1-4, with 12 bases identical to TRBD1. CDR1 is MDHEN, CDR2 SYDVKM, per germline. V dropped 3 bases and J dropped 10; count of bases not matched to a gene: 6. The CDR3 spans 15 residues. In nucleotides, the CDR3 is TGTGCCAGCAGTTTGGGACAGGGGGCAGGCGGAAAACTGTTTTTT. As protein: CASSLGQGAGGKLFF. The entire variable domain, with the rest obtained from reference TRBV28 and TRBJ1-4, is as follows: DVKVTQSSRYLVKRTGEKVFLECVQDMDHENMFWYRQDPGLGLRLIYFSYDVKMKEKGDIPEGYSVSREKKERFSLILESASTNQTSMYLCASSLGQGAGGKLFFGSGTQLSVL.

The chain uses TRBV28 and TRBJ2-7, with 8 bases fitting TRBD1. The CDR3 sequence is 23 residues long. From germline, CDR1 is MDHEN and CDR2 SYDVKM. V dropped 3 bases and J dropped 2; count of bases not matched to a gene: 30. Here the CDR3 DNA reads TGTGCCAGCAGTTTGGCCCCGACAGGGGATGGGTTCATCGATCAGTTTAGGGCCTACGAGCAGTACTTC. As protein: CASSLAPTGDGFIDQFRAYEQYF.

The chain is built from TRBV9 and TRBJ2-2; D call uncertain. The germline gives CDR1 SGDLS, CDR2 YYNGEE. This CDR3 has 14 residues. V was trimmed by 0 bases and J by 6 bases, leaving 9 bases between them. The CDR3 DNA follows: TGTGCCAGCAGCGTAGGACATAGGCCCGGGGAGCTGTTTTTT. Translated: CASSVGHRPGELFF.

This clone was found once. This chain joins TRBV19 and TRBJ1-1; possible D gene TRBD1, 5 bases. V lost 2 bases to trimming and J lost 1 base, with 8 bases between them. The CDR3 is made up of 14 amino acids. The germline CDR1 and CDR2 sequences are LNHDA and SQIVND (reference sequence). The CDR3 DNA is TGTGCCAGTAGTATATGGGGCGGGAACACTGAAGCTTTCTTT. Its protein is CASSIWGGNTEAFF.

With respect to this clone: The germline gene is not matched at one end of the junction; a read error may be the cause. The chain has TRBV9 and TRBJ1-2; 7 nucleotides agree with TRBD1. Germline loops: CDR1 SGDLS, CDR2 YYNGEE. The CDR3 runs 13 residues. The chain's CDR3 is CASTTTGKKPLAF. The CDR3 DNA follows: TGTGCCAGCACGACGACAGGGAAGAAGCCCCTGGCCTTC.

CDR3 sequence: CASSSRGSLFSYEQYF. The CDR3 DNA reads TGTGCCAGCAGCTCGCGCGGGTCACTGTTCTCCTACGAGCAGTACTTC. The chain uses TRBV13 and TRBJ2-7, with TRBD2 as a possible D gene (5 bases). Germline V gene sequence: CDR1 PRHDT, CDR2 FYEKMQ (reference sequence). The CDR3 runs 16 residues. V lost 4 bases, J lost 0 bases, and 16 bases lay in between.

The chain combines TRBV19 with TRBJ2-2; the match to TRBD2 covers 8 bases. The length of the CDR3 is 16 residues. Losses at the gene ends were 5 bases for V and 1 base for J; bases not matched to a gene: 6. Germline lookup yields CDR1 LNHDA and CDR2 SQIVND (reference sequence). DNA of the CDR3: TGTGCCAGTAGTCTCCTGGCGGGAGGGAACACCGGGGAGCTGTTTTTT. It translates to CASSLLAGGNTGELFF.

This clone was found once. At one of its ends the junction is not consistent with the germline gene, which may arise from a read error. The same CDR3 is also encoded by other DNA sequences in this sample. The rearrangement uses TRBV7-2 and TRBJ2-7, with D possibly being TRBD1 (6 bases). This CDR3 region has 14 residues. CDR1 and CDR2 from the germline V gene are SGHTA and FQGNSA. The CDR3 spells CASSPDRFAYEQYF. CDR3 nucleotide sequence: TGTGCCAGCAGCCCAGACAGGTTTGCCTACGAACAGTACTTC.

This clone was counted between two and nine times. The gene calls are TRBV5-4 and TRBJ2-3, with D maybe TRBD2 (5 bases). This CDR3 has 14 amino acids. Looked up from germline, CDR1 is SGHNT and CDR2 is YYREEE (reference sequence). The ends were cut back, 4 bases at V and 0 bases at J, with 9 bases in the middle. For the CDR3, the DNA is TGTGCCAGCAGCCTTAGGACTAGCACAGATACGCAGTATTTT. Protein: CASSLRTSTDTQYF.

The rearrangement links TRBV7-2 to TRBJ2-5, with 9 bases identical to TRBD1. The assigned J gene may be wrong: the sequence end matches TRBJ2-7 better. CDR1 and CDR2 (germline): SGHTA, FQGNSA. This CDR3 spans 13 amino acids. The CDR3 sequence: CASEGDRAYEQYF. In DNA form, the CDR3 reads TGTGCCAGCGAGGGGGACAGGGCTTACGAGCAGTACTTC.

The chain couples TRBV5-1 to TRBJ1-2; a possible D gene is TRBD1 (5 bases). The V gene lost 2 bases and the J gene lost 6 bases, with 8 bases spanning the gap. Germline V gives CDR1 SGHRS, CDR2 YFSETQ. This CDR3 has 12 amino acids. The CDR3 reads CASSLIGDGYTF. The CDR3 coding sequence is TGCGCCAGCAGCTTAATAGGGGATGGCTACACCTTC.

In this sample, this clone turned up a few times. V is TRBV18 and J is TRBJ1-1; 7 nucleotides line up with TRBD1. Trimming removed 1 base from V and 4 bases from J; junction bases left unmatched: 6. This CDR3 has 15 residues. Per the germline V gene, CDR1 is KGHSH and CDR2 is LQKENI. The CDR3 nucleotides read TGTGCCAGCTCACCACGACAGGGATGGGCCACTGAAGCTTTCTTT. It translates to CASSPRQGWATEAFF.

The V call is TRBV28, the J call TRBJ1-6, with 10 bases lining up with TRBD1. This CDR3 contains 17 residues. Germline-derived CDR1 and CDR2 are MDHEN and SYDVKM. Trimming cost V 3 bases and J 9 bases; bases outside gene matches: 11. In DNA form, the CDR3 reads TGTGCCAGCAGTTTGAAGATGTGGGGGACAGGGGTTTCACCCCTCCACTTT. This translates into CASSLKMWGTGVSPLHF.

This chain joins TRBV27 and TRBJ1-2; TRBD1 aligns across 9 bases. The trim removed 5 bases at V and 4 bases at J, leaving 23 bases unmatched. The CDR3 runs 20 residues. Germline CDR1 and CDR2: MNHEY and SMNVEV (reference sequence). CDR3 loop: CASSKTHSPGQGAGFYGYTF. CDR3 coding DNA: TGTGCCAGCAGTAAGACCCACTCCCCGGGACAGGGTGCTGGTTTCTATGGCTACACCTTC.

The chain recombines TRBV27 with TRBJ2-1; 10 bases map to TRBD2. Germline CDR1 and CDR2: MNHEY and SMNVEV (reference sequence). CDR3 length: 13 residues. V shed 2 bases and J 12 bases; nucleotides not matched to a gene: 4. The CDR3 coding sequence is TGTGCCAGCAGTTTAGGACTAGCGGTTCGGCAGTTCTTC. Protein product: CASSLGLAVRQFF.

The V gene is TRBV2, the J gene TRBJ2-7, with 8 positions matching TRBD1. CDR3 length: 14 amino acids. Germline V gives CDR1 SNHLY, CDR2 FYNNEI. With V trimmed by 6 bases and J by 4 bases, 8 bases remained unmatched. The chain's CDR3 is CASRAGQGIYEQYF. CDR3 in DNA: TGTGCCAGCAGGGCTGGACAGGGAATTTACGAGCAGTACTTC.

This clone was detected only a few times. CDR3 sequence (DNA): TGTGCCAGCAGCCCAGGGGGCGCGTACGACGAGCAGTACTTC. This encodes CASSPGGAYDEQYF. The chain has TRBV5-4 and TRBJ2-7; the match to TRBD1 covers 8 bases. V trimming: 4 bases; J trimming: 5 bases; junction bases outside the gene matches: 8. The germline gives CDR1 SGHNT, CDR2 YYREEE (reference sequence). The CDR3 is made up of 14 amino acids.

This chain uses TRBV11-2 with TRBJ2-7; 7 bases are a match to TRBD1. Germline CDR1 is SGHAT and CDR2 is FQNNGV. Losses at the gene ends were 5 bases for V and 0 bases for J; bases not matched to a gene: 7. This CDR3 is 15 amino acids long. The DNA of the CDR3 is TGTGCCAGCAGCCCAAACAGGGGCTTCTCCTACGAGCAGTACTTC. Encoded protein: CASSPNRGFSYEQYF. Together with reference TRBV11-2 and TRBJ2-7, the CDR3 gives the full variable domain: EAGVAQSPRYKIIEKRQSVAFWCNPISGHATLYWYQQILGQGPKLLIQFQNNGVVDDSQLPKDRFSAERLKGVDSTLKIQPAKLEDSAVYLCASSPNRGFSYEQYFGPGTRLTVT.

This clone was seen only once. This sequence joins TRBV5-4 and TRBJ2-2, with D maybe TRBD2 (6 bases). The V gene's germline CDR1 is SGHNT and CDR2 YYREEE (reference sequence). V was clipped by 2 bases and J by 1 base, with 9 bases between them. The CDR3 has 15 residues. The CDR3 DNA sequence: TGTGCCAGCAGCTTAGGACTACAGAACACCGGGGAGCTGTTTTTT. It yields the protein CASSLGLQNTGELFF.